This TCR beta chain was documented in a study of technical replicates of blood from a few donors. Sequencing used immunoSEQ multiplex PCR; TCRdb keeps in-frame clones, though not all of them. The sample has tens of thousands of clones, around nine tenths seen once; the top ten hold 4% to 6.5%. Trimming cost V 6 bases and J 5 bases; bases outside gene matches: 17. The CDR3 is 17 residues long. The germline gives CDR1 SNHLY, CDR2 FYNNEI. The TCR sequence derives from a human donor in good health. Some clones in this sample may be carry-over from other donors' samples. The specimen was PBMCs. V usage is TRBV2 and J usage is TRBJ2-5; 8 bases line up with TRBD2. CDR3 coding DNA: TGTGCCAGCAGGGGGGTCGGGACTAGAGGGACTGGGGAGACCCAGTACTTC. Amino acid sequence: CASRGVGTRGTGETQYF.